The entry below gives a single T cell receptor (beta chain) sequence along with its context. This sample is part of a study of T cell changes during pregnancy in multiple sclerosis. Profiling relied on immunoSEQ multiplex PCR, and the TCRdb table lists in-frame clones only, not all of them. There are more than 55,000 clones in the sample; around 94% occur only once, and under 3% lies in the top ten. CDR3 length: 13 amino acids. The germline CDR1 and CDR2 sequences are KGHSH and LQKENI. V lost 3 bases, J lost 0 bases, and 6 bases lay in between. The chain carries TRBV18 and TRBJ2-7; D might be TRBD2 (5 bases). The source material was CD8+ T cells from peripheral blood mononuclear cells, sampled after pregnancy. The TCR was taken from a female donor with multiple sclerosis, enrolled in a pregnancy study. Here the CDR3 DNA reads TGTGCCAGCTCACCCGGGATCTCCTACGAGCAGTACTTC. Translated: CASSPGISYEQYF.